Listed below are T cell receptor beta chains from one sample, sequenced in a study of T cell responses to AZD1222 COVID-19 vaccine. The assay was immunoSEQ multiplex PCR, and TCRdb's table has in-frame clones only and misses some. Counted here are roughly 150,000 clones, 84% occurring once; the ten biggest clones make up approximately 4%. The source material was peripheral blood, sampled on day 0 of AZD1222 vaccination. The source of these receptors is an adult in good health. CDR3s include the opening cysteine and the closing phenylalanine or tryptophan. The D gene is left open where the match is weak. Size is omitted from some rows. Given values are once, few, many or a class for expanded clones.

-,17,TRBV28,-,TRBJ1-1,CASSPPRSLGQNTEAFF,TGTGCCAGCAGTCCCCCTAGATCCTTGGGGCAAAACACTGAAGCTTTCTTT
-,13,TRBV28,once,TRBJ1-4,CASRDSPNEKLFF,TGTGCCAGCAGGGACAGCCCTAATGAAAAACTGTTTTTT
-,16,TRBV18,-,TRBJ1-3,CASSPRGRYSGNTIYF,TGTGCCAGCTCACCAAGGGGCCGATACTCTGGAAACACCATATATTTT
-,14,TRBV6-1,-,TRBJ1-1,CASSEYGGPVEAFF,TGTGCCAGCAGTGAATACGGGGGGCCAGTTGAAGCTTTCTTT
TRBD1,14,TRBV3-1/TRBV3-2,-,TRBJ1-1,CASSQSGGNTEAFF,TGTGCCAGCAGCCAGTCAGGGGGTAACACTGAAGCTTTCTTT
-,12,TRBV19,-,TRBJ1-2,CASGDRGYGYTF,TGTGCCAGTGGGGACCGCGGCTATGGCTACACCTTC
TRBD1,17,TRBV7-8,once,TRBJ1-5,CASNPGQGRISNQPQHF,TGTGCCAGCAACCCCGGACAGGGACGAATTAGCAATCAGCCCCAGCATTTT
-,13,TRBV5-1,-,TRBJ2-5,CASSLVYIETQYF,TGCGCCAGCAGCTTAGTCTATATAGAGACCCAGTACTTC
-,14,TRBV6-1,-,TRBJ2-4,CASSERYSGQSQYF,TGTGCCAGCAGTGAAAGATATTCGGGACAAAGTCAGTACTTC
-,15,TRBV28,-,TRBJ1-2,CASSSAGGGNYGYTF,TGTGCCAGCAGTTCCGCGGGGGGTGGAAACTATGGCTACACCTTC
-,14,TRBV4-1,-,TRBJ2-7,CASSPSTAPYEQYF,TGCGCCAGCAGCCCTTCGACAGCTCCCTACGAGCAGTACTTC
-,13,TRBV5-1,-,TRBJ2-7,CASSLNPSYEQYF,TGCGCCAGCAGCTTGAACCCCTCCTACGAGCAGTACTTC
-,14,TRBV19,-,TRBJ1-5,CAYTRRGGNQPQHF,TGTGCCTATACCCGTAGGGGGGGCAATCAGCCCCAGCATTTT
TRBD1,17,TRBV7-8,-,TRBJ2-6,CASRGTGLNSGANVLTF,TGTGCCAGCAGGGGGACAGGGTTAAACTCTGGGGCCAACGTCCTGACTTTC
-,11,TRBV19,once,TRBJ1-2,CASDGIYGYTF,TGTGCCAGTGACGGGATCTATGGCTACACCTTC
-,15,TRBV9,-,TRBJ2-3,CASSVVGGFTDTQYF,TGTGCCAGCAGCGTAGTAGGGGGTTTCACAGATACGCAGTATTTT
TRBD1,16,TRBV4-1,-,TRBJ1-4,CASSLRSGQGSEKLFF,TGCGCCAGCAGCCTTCGATCGGGACAGGGAAGTGAAAAACTGTTTTTT
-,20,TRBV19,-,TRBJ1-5,CASSNWQVGWTDYSNQPQHF,TGTGCCAGTAGTAATTGGCAGGTCGGGTGGACAGACTATAGCAATCAGCCCCAGCATTTT
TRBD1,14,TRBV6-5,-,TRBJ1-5,CASSSRQGGQPQHF,TGTGCCAGCAGTTCCCGACAGGGAGGGCAGCCCCAGCATTTT
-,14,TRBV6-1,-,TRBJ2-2,CASSERGNTGELFF,TGTGCCAGCAGTGAGCGGGGGAACACCGGGGAGCTGTTTTTT
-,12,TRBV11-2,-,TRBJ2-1,CASCEGWNEQFF,TGTGCCAGCTGTGAGGGATGGAATGAGCAGTTCTTC
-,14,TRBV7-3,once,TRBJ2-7,CASSLAGGPSEQYF,TGTGCCAGCAGCTTAGCTGGGGGGCCCTCCGAGCAGTACTTC
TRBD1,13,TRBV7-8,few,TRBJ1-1,CASSRSGGSEAFF,TGTGCCAGCAGCCGATCAGGGGGCTCTGAAGCTTTCTTT
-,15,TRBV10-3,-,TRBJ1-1,CAISDYEGPNTEAFF,TGTGCCATCAGTGATTATGAGGGTCCTAACACTGAAGCTTTCTTT
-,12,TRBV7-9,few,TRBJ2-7,CASSLEKSEQYF,TGTGCCAGCAGCTTAGAGAAGAGCGAGCAGTACTTC
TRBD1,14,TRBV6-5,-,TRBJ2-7,CASSSGTGGYEQYF,TGTGCCAGCAGTTCCGGGACAGGGGGGTACGAGCAGTACTTC
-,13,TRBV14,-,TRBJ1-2,CASSQGGPGGYTF,TGTGCCAGCAGCCAAGGGGGACCTGGAGGCTACACCTTC
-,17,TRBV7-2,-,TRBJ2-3,CASSFSAAGSGTDTQYF,TGTGCCAGCAGCTTCTCCGCCGCGGGCAGTGGAACAGATACGCAGTATTTT
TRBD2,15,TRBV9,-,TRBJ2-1,CASSVGSGAYNEQFF,TGTGCCAGCAGCGTAGGGAGCGGGGCCTACAATGAGCAGTTCTTC
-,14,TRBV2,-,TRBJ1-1,CASSDGTANTEAFF,TGTGCCAGCAGTGACGGGACGGCGAACACTGAAGCTTTCTTT
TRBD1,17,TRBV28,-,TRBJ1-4,CASSSVSDRTVYEKLFF,TGTGCCAGCAGTTCGGTCTCGGACAGGACTGTATATGAAAAACTGTTTTTT
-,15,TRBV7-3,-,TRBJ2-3,CASSRDSTRGGTQYF,TGTGCCAGCAGCCGGGACTCTACCCGAGGAGGTACGCAGTATTTT
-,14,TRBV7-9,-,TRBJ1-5,CASSLLESNQPQHF,TGTGCCAGCAGCTTATTAGAAAGCAATCAGCCCCAGCATTTT
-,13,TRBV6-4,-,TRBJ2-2,CASSDSLMGELFF,TGTGCCAGCAGTGACTCCCTTATGGGGGAGCTGTTTTTT
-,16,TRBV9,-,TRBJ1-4,CASSVGGGVVGEKLFF,TGTGCCAGCAGCGTAGGAGGTGGGGTGGTCGGGGAAAAACTGTTTTTT
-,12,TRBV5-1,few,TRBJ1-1,CASSWVGTEAFF,TGCGCCAGCAGCTGGGTTGGCACTGAAGCTTTCTTT
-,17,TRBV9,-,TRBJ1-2,CASSVAPDPDRNYGYTF,TGTGCCAGCAGCGTAGCCCCGGACCCCGATAGAAACTATGGCTACACCTTC
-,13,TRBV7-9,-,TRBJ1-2,CASSLVTGYGYTF,TGTGCCAGCAGCTTAGTAACCGGCTATGGCTACACCTTC
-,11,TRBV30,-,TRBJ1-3,CAWSKINTIYF,TGTGCCTGGAGTAAAATAAACACCATATATTTT
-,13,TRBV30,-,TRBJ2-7,CAWSQSSRYEQYF,TGTGCCTGGAGTCAGTCCAGTCGGTACGAGCAGTACTTC
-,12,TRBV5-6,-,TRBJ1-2,CASSLASYGYTF,TGTGCCAGCAGCTTGGCATCCTATGGCTACACCTTC
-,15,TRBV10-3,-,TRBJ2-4,CAISEGRETKNIQYF,TGTGCCATCAGTGAGGGAAGGGAAACCAAAAACATTCAGTACTTC
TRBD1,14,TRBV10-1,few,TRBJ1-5,CASRRDSPNQPQHF,TGCGCCAGCAGACGGGACAGCCCAAATCAGCCCCAGCATTTT
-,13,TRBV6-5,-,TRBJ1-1,CASSYRGGGGAFF,TGTGCCAGCAGTTACCGGGGCGGCGGTGGAGCTTTCTTT
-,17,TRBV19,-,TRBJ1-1,CASSDTFSPSWNTEAFF,TGTGCCAGTAGTGATACATTCAGCCCCTCATGGAACACTGAAGCTTTCTTT
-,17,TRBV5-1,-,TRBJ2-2,CASSPRPRGANTGELFF,TGCGCCAGCAGCCCCCGTCCGAGGGGGGCGAACACCGGGGAGCTGTTTTTT
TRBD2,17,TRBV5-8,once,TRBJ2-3,CASSLELAGASSDTQYF,TGTGCCAGCAGCTTGGAGCTAGCGGGGGCATCTTCAGATACGCAGTATTTT
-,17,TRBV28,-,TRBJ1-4,CASSFLLILGYDEKLFF,TGTGCCAGCAGTTTTCTCCTGATCTTAGGATACGATGAAAAACTGTTTTTT
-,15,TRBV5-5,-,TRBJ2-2,CASSSGAKVTGELFF,TGTGCCAGCAGCTCCGGGGCGAAGGTGACCGGGGAGCTGTTTTTT